This T cell receptor beta chain originates from a study of beta chain features in type 1 diabetes. Study as a whole: Patients shared similar age, gender and cell yields with healthy donors.

Trimming pared 5 bases from V and 4 bases from J, leaving 12 bases between. This CDR3 is 14 amino acids long. Germline V CDR1 and CDR2: SGHTA, FQGNSA. Since all of the isolated RNA was reverse transcribed, expressed TCRB transcripts were what got sequenced. Data came from immunoSEQ multiplex PCR; TCRdb stores just in-frame clones and leaves some out. The sample has just over 450,000 clones; roughly 30% are singletons. The chain combines TRBV7-2 with TRBJ1-5; D is undetermined. The specimen was naive CD4+ T cells from blood. The sequence was collected from a young man in good health. The CDR3 sequence is CASSPRTENQPQHF. As DNA, the CDR3 is TGTGCCAGCAGCCCTCGGACGGAAAATCAGCCCCAGCATTTT.